A single sample is the source of the 10 T cell receptor beta chains below, sequenced in a study of Graves' ophthalmopathy and Graves' hyperthyroidism. The TCR beta CDR3 regions underwent amplification from RNA transcripts. HTBI primers primed a first-round RT-PCR, and a second-round multiplex PCR followed. A single record per CDR3 protein comes from TCRdb applying MiXCR to the multiplex PCR reads. The table lists roughly 1.1 million distinct CDR3 sequences, roughly 35% of them singletons. Sequencing was carried out using peripheral blood or thyroid tissue (not recorded which). Receptors were obtained from an adult man with Graves' hyperthyroidism.

The chain combines TRBV20-1 with TRBJ2-5; no clear D. The CDR3 has 15 amino acids. The germline V gene has CDR1 DFQATT and CDR2 SNEGSKA (reference sequence). V was clipped by 5 bases and J by 1 base, with 17 bases between them. This chain's CDR3 is CSAPPRTTFQETQYF. CDR3 nucleotides: TGCAGTGCTCCTCCCCGGACGACTTTCCAAGAGACCCAGTACTTC.

This clonotype was recorded at least ten times. CDR3 nucleotide sequence: TGTGCCAGCAGTGAAGAGGCGAACACTGAAGCTTTCTTT. Its protein product is CASSEEANTEAFF. The gene calls are TRBV2 and TRBJ1-1; D is ambiguous. Germline CDR1 is SNHLY and CDR2 is FYNNEI. The CDR3 consists of 13 residues. Trimming left V 1 base short and J 1 base short, with 4 bases between. The full variable domain, rest sourced from reference TRBV2 and TRBJ1-1, is EPEVTQTPSHQVTQMGQEVILRCVPISNHLYFYWYRQILGQKVEFLVSFYNNEISEKSEIFDDQFSVERPDGSNFTLKIRSTKLEDSAMYFCASSEEANTEAFFGQGTRLTVV.

This clonotype was recorded only once. As the CDR3 is not closed by the conserved phenylalanine or tryptophan, this likely results from a read error. The DNA is left out, because the CDR3 cannot be placed on it with certainty; the CDR3 is given as TCRdb lists it. The chain has TRBV24-1 and TRBJ1-6; the D call in the table, TRBD1, was not verified against the DNA. CDR1 and CDR2 from the germline V gene are KGHDR and SFDVKD. From its first to its last residue, the CDR3 has 16 amino acids. The CDR3 reads CATSDFSRARGYTFGS.

Of note for this clonotype: At one end, the junction sequence differs from germline, possibly due to a read error. The chain is built from TRBV10-3 and TRBJ1-5; D unresolved. The CDR3 contains 16 residues. Germline CDR1 ENHRY, CDR2 SYGVKD. CDR3 region: CAVSYVAGGPGQPQHF. As DNA, the CDR3 is TGTGCCGTCAGTTACGTGGCAGGTGGGCCTGGTCAGCCCCAGCATTTT.

Many counts were recorded for this clonotype. The chain uses TRBV7-8 and TRBJ2-5; 8 bases align to TRBD2. Unmatched junction bases numbered 11, after V lost 7 bases and J lost 7 bases. Germline CDR1 is SGHVS and CDR2 is FQNEAQ. CDR3 length: 14 amino acids. CDR3 loop: CASTQRGGIATQYF. The CDR3 DNA is TGTGCCAGCACCCAACGGGGGGGGATTGCGACCCAGTACTTC.

CDR3 DNA sequence: TGCGCCAGCAGCCAAGATCCGACAGGGGTGACTGAAGCTTTCTTT. Translation gives CASSQDPTGVTEAFF. The V call is TRBV4-3, the J call TRBJ1-1; 8 bases line up with TRBD1. The V and J ends lost 0 bases and 5 bases, in that order; junction bases with no gene match: 5. The CDR3 length is 15 residues. CDR1 and CDR2 (germline): LGHNA, YSLEER.

This clonotype was seen ten or more times. This chain connects TRBV4-3 to TRBJ1-2; no definite D call. V was clipped by 2 bases and J by 7 bases, with 14 bases between them. CDR1 and CDR2 from the germline V gene are LGHNA and YSLEER. The CDR3 extends over 14 amino acids. In nucleotides, the CDR3 is TGCGCCAGCAGCCAAACCCGCTTGGAAGGTGGCTACACCTTC. Encoded protein: CASSQTRLEGGYTF.

This clonotype showed up just once. One end of the junction does not line up with germline, which may come from a read error. The J gene is TRBJ1-1, the V gene TRBV7-9, with D unclear. From germline, CDR1 is SEHNR and CDR2 FQNEAQ (reference sequence). CDR3 length equals 13 residues. CDR3 in amino acids: CASSFQGVTKAFF. The CDR3 DNA reads TGTGCCAGCAGCTTTCAAGGCGTCACTAAAGCTTTCTTT.

This clonotype came up many times. V is TRBV11-2 and J is TRBJ2-7, with TRBD1 identical over 7 bases. Germline assignment: CDR1 SGHAT and CDR2 FQNNGV. This CDR3 has 15 amino acids. V lost 3 bases, J lost 2 bases, and 7 bases stayed unmatched. The CDR3 coding sequence is TGTGCCAGCAGCTTCAGACAGGGTGCTACCTACGAGCAGTACTTC. Protein product: CASSFRQGATYEQYF.

The table lists this clonotype with a count of one. Germline is not matched at one junction end, which may reflect a read error. The chain joins TRBV7-8 to TRBJ1-1, with D hard to call. The CDR3 is made up of 14 amino acids. In germline, CDR1 is SGHVS, CDR2 FQNEAQ. CDR3 nucleotides: TGTACCAGCAGCTGGTTAGTTCGGGGCACTGAAGCTTTCTTT. Translation gives CTSSWLVRGTEAFF.